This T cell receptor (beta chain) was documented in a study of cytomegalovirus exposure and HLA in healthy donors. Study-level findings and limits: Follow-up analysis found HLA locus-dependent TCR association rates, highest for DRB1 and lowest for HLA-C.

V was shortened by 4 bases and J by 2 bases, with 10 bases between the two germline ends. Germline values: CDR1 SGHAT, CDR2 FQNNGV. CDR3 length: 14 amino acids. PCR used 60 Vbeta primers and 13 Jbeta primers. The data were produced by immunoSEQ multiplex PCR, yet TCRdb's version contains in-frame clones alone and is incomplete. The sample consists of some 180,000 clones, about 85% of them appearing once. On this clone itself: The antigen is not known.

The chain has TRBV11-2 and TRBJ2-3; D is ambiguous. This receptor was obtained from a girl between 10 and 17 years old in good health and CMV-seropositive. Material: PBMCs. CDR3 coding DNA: TGTGCCAGCAGCTCTACTACCCCCACAGATACGCAGTATTTT. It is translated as CASSSTTPTDTQYF.